The clone carrying this T cell receptor (beta chain) was found once. Its specificity is not known. The germline V gene has CDR1 LNHDA and CDR2 SQIVND (reference sequence). With V trimmed by 2 bases and J by 4 bases, 5 bases remained unmatched. CDR3 length: 15 amino acids. The data originate from a study of post-analysis software for immune sequencing data. Findings and limits, study-wide: Under the F measure, samples that were prepared in one batch clustered strongly together. Significantly lower normalized Chao1 diversity was seen in multiple sclerosis patients than in controls. Elevated frequency relative to controls characterized roughly 5 TRBV segments in patients, TRBV5-6, TRBV5-1 and TRBV20-1 among them.

Prepared libraries of TCR beta cDNA carried unique molecular identifiers. Using its own MiXCR run on the PCR reads, TCRdb lists one record per CDR3 protein. The sample carries some 890,000 distinct CDR3 sequences, 53% recorded once. This sequence originates from a girl between 5 and 17 years old with multiple sclerosis. The source material was blood. The rearrangement joins TRBV19 to TRBJ2-1; TRBD2 matches at 7 bases. The CDR3 DNA sequence: TGTGCCAGTAGTATAAGGGCGGGGGAATACAATGAGCAGTTCTTC. It encodes CASSIRAGEYNEQFF.